This T cell receptor (beta chain) was sequenced for a study of beta chain features in type 1 diabetes. Study-level findings and limits: These data did not resolve whether HLA type affects TCRB rearrangement.

With respect to this clone: Antigen: not known. Other DNA sequences in this sample translate to the same CDR3.

V gave up 7 bases and J gave up 2 bases; unmatched junction bases: 5. This CDR3 contains 13 residues. CDR1 is SNHLY, CDR2 FYNNEI, per germline. The entirety of the isolated RNA underwent reverse transcription, so expressed TCRB transcripts were sequenced. The study sequenced naive, central memory and regulatory T cell samples to an average of around 3.5 million reads. Produced via immunoSEQ multiplex PCR; TCRdb's table is partial and in-frame only. The sample lists about half a million clones, about 29% occurring once. The gene calls are TRBV2 and TRBJ2-7, with 7 bases that match TRBD1. The source of this sequence is a man between 18 and 29 years old in good health. Specimen: naive CD4+ T cells from blood. The DNA of the CDR3 is TGTGCCAGCACCCGGGACAGAGCCTACGAGCAGTACTTC. Protein sequence: CASTRDRAYEQYF.